This passage covers 3 T cell receptor beta chains from one sample sequenced in a study of T cells in Graves' hyperthyroidism and ophthalmopathy. RNA transcripts provided the source from which TCR beta CDR3 regions were amplified. Carried out on the TCR CDR3, a first-round RT-PCR used the HTBI primer set. From the multiplex PCR reads, TCRdb called clonotypes with MiXCR, one entry per CDR3 protein. The sample consists of some 570,000 distinct CDR3 sequences, 14% of them appearing once. Material: blood. These receptors all come from a woman between 18 and 30 years old with Graves' ophthalmopathy.

This clonotype occurred many times. The J gene is TRBJ1-2, the V gene TRBV28; 8 positions agree with TRBD1. Germline CDR1 is MDHEN and CDR2 is SYDVKM. The V segment lost 5 bases and the J segment 6 bases; nucleotides outside the gene matches: 5. CDR3 size: 13 residues. The CDR3 DNA reads as TGTGCCAGCAGTCCCCCGACAGGGGATGGCTACACCTTC. Protein product: CASSPPTGDGYTF.

This clonotype was seen repeatedly, ten times or more. This sequence joins TRBV3-1 and TRBJ2-5, with D unresolved. Trimming took 2 bases from V and 5 from J, leaving 12 bases between them. The CDR3 contains 14 residues. In germline, CDR1 is LGHDT, CDR2 YNNKEL (reference sequence). Written as DNA, the CDR3 is TGTGCCAGCAGCCAACGGGTTGTTGTGGAGACCCAGTACTTC. Its protein product is CASSQRVVVETQYF.

This clonotype came up many times. The chain is built from TRBV12-3 or TRBV12-4 and TRBJ2-7; 7 bases line up with TRBD1. The CDR3 length is 16 residues. Trimming removed 3 bases from V and 5 bases from J; junction bases left unmatched: 13. CDR3 in amino acids: CASSLRPTGFGDEQYF. DNA of the CDR3: TGTGCCAGCAGTTTGCGCCCGACAGGGTTCGGGGACGAGCAGTACTTC.